This TCR beta chain was sequenced for a study of regulatory T cells in long-lasting Graves disease. Study-wide findings and caveats: Persistent Graves' patients showed a TCR diversity that was lower than that of newly diagnosed ones. The analysis examined peripheral blood only and excluded thyroid tissue. Persistent disease preferred TRBV28, TRBJ1-2 and TRBJ2-5.

CDR3 size: 14 residues. Germline CDR1 is MNHEY and CDR2 is SVGEGT. V lost 6 bases to trimming and J lost 1 base, with 12 bases between them. Sequencing libraries for TCR beta were prepared with iRepertoire HTBI primers and Arm-PCR of CDR3 regions. One entry per CDR3 protein, called by TCRdb with MiXCR from the multiplex PCR reads. The sample records approximately 360,000 distinct CDR3 sequences, 10% to 15% being singletons. Time point described: newly diagnosed GD, antithyroid drugs for less than 3 months. From RNA extracted from PBMCs, the TCR library was made. Ten or more counts support this clonotype. Its matching antigen is unknown. These same records also appear under a second study, on T cells in Graves' hyperthyroidism and ophthalmopathy. As reported in that work: During a first-round RT-PCR of the TCR CDR3, the HTBI primer set was used.

This material consisted of peripheral blood mononuclear cells (PBMCs), taken at new diagnosis, from a patient treated with antithyroid drugs. The genes are TRBV6-2 or TRBV6-3 and TRBJ1-1; no clear D. The sequence was obtained from a woman younger than 30 with Graves disease. CDR3 sequence (DNA): TGTGCCAGCAGGGTTATACTGGGGAACACTGAAGCTTTCTTT. It translates to CASRVILGNTEAFF.